The 14 T cell receptor beta chains below all came from one sample that was sequenced in a study of blood T cell repertoires in COVID-19. TCRdb keeps only in-frame clones here, not all; method: immunoSEQ multiplex PCR. The sample lists 200,000 to 250,000 clones, roughly 90% occurring once. The sample taken for sequencing was PBMCs or T cells enriched from blood (not recorded which). The source of these receptors is a woman in her thirties or forties with acute COVID-19.

J is TRBJ2-1 and V is TRBV12-3 or TRBV12-4; a possible D gene is TRBD1 (6 bases). This CDR3 comprises 13 residues. Trimming left V 5 bases short and J 10 bases short, with 15 bases between. The CDR3: CASSKIQGGEQFF. The CDR3 DNA sequence: TGTGCCAGCAGTAAAATACAGGGTGGGGAGCAGTTCTTC.

The chain's CDR3 is CASSQDEGYGTDTQYF. CDR3 DNA: TGCGCCAGCAGCCAAGATGAGGGCTATGGCACAGATACGCAGTATTTT. V usage is TRBV4-3 and J usage is TRBJ2-3, with D possibly being TRBD2 (5 bases). This CDR3 contains 16 residues. CDR1 and CDR2 (germline): LGHNA, YSLEER. V was shortened by 0 bases and J by 1 base, with 11 bases between the two germline ends.

V gene TRBV14 combines with J gene TRBJ1-6; 7 bases are shared with TRBD1. V was pared by 4 bases and J by 6 bases, with 3 bases of the junction left unmatched. CDR3 size: 14 residues. The V gene's germline CDR1 is SGHDN and CDR2 FVKESK. The CDR3 is CASSRTGLNSPLHF. The CDR3 bases are TGTGCCAGCAGCCGGACAGGCCTTAATTCACCCCTCCACTTT.

The chain carries TRBV2 and TRBJ2-1, with TRBD2 identical over 10 bases. Trimming cost V 8 bases and J 5 bases; bases outside gene matches: 3. CDR3 length: 13 residues. Germline lookup yields CDR1 SNHLY and CDR2 FYNNEI. CDR3 nucleotides: TGTGCCAGCCTAGCGGGGGAAAACAATGAGCAGTTCTTC. It codes for CASLAGENNEQFF.

The chain is built from TRBV10-3 and TRBJ1-1, with D maybe TRBD1 (6 bases). Germline V gives CDR1 ENHRY, CDR2 SYGVKD. The germline V and J ends were trimmed by 5 bases and 3 bases, with 13 bases remaining between them. The CDR3 totals 14 residues. The CDR3 reads CAISTAAGDTEAFF. The CDR3 nucleotides are TGTGCCATCAGTACCGCCGCAGGGGACACTGAAGCTTTCTTT.

This clone showed up just once. V is TRBV29-1 and J is TRBJ2-5; TRBD2 might be the D (5 bases). The CDR3 sequence is 13 residues long. Germline loops: CDR1 SQVTM, CDR2 ANQGSEA. Trimming took 5 bases from V and 3 from J, leaving 13 bases between them. In nucleotides, the CDR3 is TGCAGCGTTTACTTTTACGGGAAAGAGACCCAGTACTTC. It is translated as CSVYFYGKETQYF.

The gene calls are TRBV27 and TRBJ2-3; TRBD2 matches at 12 bases. Per the germline V gene, CDR1 is MNHEY and CDR2 is SMNVEV (reference sequence). CDR3 length: 16 amino acids. Trimming took 5 bases from V and 5 from J; bases not matched to a gene: 8. The CDR3 loop reads CASSPSGGAVIDTQYF. CDR3 in DNA: TGTGCCAGCAGTCCTAGCGGGGGGGCAGTCATAGATACGCAGTATTTT.

The J gene is TRBJ1-2, the V gene TRBV2; D gene ambiguous. CDR3 length equals 14 residues. Between the trimmed V and J ends, which lost 1 base and 8 bases, there was a span of 14 bases. Germline values: CDR1 SNHLY, CDR2 FYNNEI. The CDR3 DNA follows: TGTGCCAGCAGTGAAGGGGGAACGGGAAGCGGCTACACCTTC. This sequence encodes CASSEGGTGSGYTF.

The gene calls are TRBV7-3 and TRBJ2-2; TRBD2 matches 16 bases. CDR3 length: 18 amino acids. V lost 4 bases and J lost 7; bases outside the gene matches: 9. The germline V gene has CDR1 SGHTA and CDR2 FQGTGA. The CDR3 DNA sequence: TGTGCCAGCAGCTCACCGGGACTAGCGGGGGGGCCTGGCGGGGAGCTGTTTTTT. The encoded protein is CASSSPGLAGGPGGELFF.

This sequence joins TRBV28 and TRBJ2-1; tentatively, D is TRBD1 (5 bases). Deletions cut 3 bases from V and 5 bases from J, with 14 bases between. This CDR3 spans 15 amino acids. Per the germline V gene, CDR1 is MDHEN and CDR2 is SYDVKM. Written as DNA, the CDR3 is TGTGCCAGCAGTTTTCTTGGGGCCGGCGACAATGAGCAGTTCTTC. Translation: CASSFLGAGDNEQFF.

The chain recombines TRBV3-1 (or the pseudogene TRBV3-2) with TRBJ2-5; possibly TRBD2 for D (6 bases). Trimming shortened V by 2 bases and J by 4 bases, and 14 bases separated the two germline ends. CDR3 size: 15 residues. CDR1 LGHDT and CDR2 YNNKEL come from the germline V gene (reference sequence). CDR3 region: CASSQRRPGGETQYF. The CDR3 nucleotides read TGTGCCAGCAGCCAACGTCGGCCCGGGGGAGAGACCCAGTACTTC.

The chain combines TRBV7-8 with TRBJ2-5; 9 bases agree with TRBD1. V shed 5 bases, J shed 4 bases, and the junction held 11 bases outside the gene matches. This CDR3 contains 16 residues. The germline V gene encodes CDR1 SGHVS and CDR2 FQNEAQ. The CDR3 loop is CASSLRGDRVGETQYF. For the CDR3, the DNA is TGTGCCAGCAGCCTAAGGGGGGACAGGGTGGGAGAGACCCAGTACTTC.

This chain joins TRBV5-5 and TRBJ1-5; TRBD1 agrees at 8 bases. The ends lost 0 bases at V and 8 bases at J; junction bases unmatched: 7. CDR1 is SGHKS and CDR2 is YYEKEE in the germline V gene (reference sequence). CDR3 length: 15 amino acids. The chain's CDR3 is CASSLVDRGKEPQHF. The CDR3 bases are TGTGCCAGCAGCTTGGTAGACAGGGGTAAGGAGCCCCAGCATTTT.

With regard to this clone: Other DNA sequences in this specimen translate into the identical CDR3. The chain couples TRBV5-4 to TRBJ2-1, with 8 bases matching TRBD1. In germline, CDR1 is SGHNT, CDR2 YYREEE (reference sequence). With V trimmed by 4 bases and J by 8 bases, 5 bases remained unmatched. The CDR3 is made up of 13 amino acids. In nucleotides, the CDR3 is TGTGCCAGCAGCCTCGGACAGGGCTATGAGCAGTTCTTC. The encoded protein is CASSLGQGYEQFF.